Listed here are 19 T cell receptor beta chains from one sample, sequenced in a study of cytomegalovirus exposure and HLA in healthy donors. Primers for the PCR totalled 60 Vbeta and 13 Jbeta. Generated by immunoSEQ multiplex PCR, the TCRdb table keeps only in-frame clones and is missing some. The sample has a few hundred thousand clones; roughly 89% are singletons. The sequencing input was PBMCs. These receptors all come from a woman between 18 and 30 years old in good health and CMV-seronegative.

V is TRBV5-4 and J is TRBJ1-4; 7 bases fit TRBD1. J was trimmed by 6 bases and V by 1 base; bases with no gene match: 3. This CDR3 comprises 14 residues. Germline CDR1 and CDR2: SGHNT and YYREEE (reference sequence). CDR3 in DNA: TGTGCCAGCAGCTTGCGGGACAGCGATGAAAAACTGTTTTTT. Translation: CASSLRDSDEKLFF.

The chain recombines TRBV19 with TRBJ1-1, with 7 bases that match TRBD1. Germline V CDR1 and CDR2: LNHDA, SQIVND (reference sequence). There are 13 residues in the CDR3. V shed 3 bases and J 10 bases; nucleotides not matched to a gene: 8. CDR3 region: CASSMVRQGVAFF. CDR3 nucleotides: TGTGCCAGTAGTATGGTGAGACAGGGTGTAGCTTTCTTT.

This chain joins TRBV4-2 and TRBJ2-7; 13 positions agree with TRBD2. CDR1 LGHNA and CDR2 YNFKEQ come from the germline V gene. This CDR3 has 15 amino acids. V was pared by 3 bases and J by 5 bases, with 4 bases of the junction left unmatched. DNA for the CDR3: TGTGCCAGCAGCCAGGGGACTAGCGGGACCCACGAGCAGTACTTC. Translating it yields CASSQGTSGTHEQYF.

This clone turned up a few times. The V and J genes are TRBV6-1 and TRBJ2-1; a weak D match, TRBD2 (5 bases). CDR1 is MNHNS and CDR2 is SASEGT in the germline V gene. There are 14 residues in the CDR3. Trimming removed 1 base from V and 4 bases from J, with 8 bases in between. CDR3 protein: CASSEGGLYNEQFF. DNA for the CDR3: TGTGCCAGCAGTGAAGGAGGGCTTTACAATGAGCAGTTCTTC.

The genes are TRBV4-3 and TRBJ2-3; 14 positions agree with TRBD2. Unmatched junction bases numbered 6, after V lost 3 bases and J lost 4 bases. There are 17 residues in the CDR3. Germline CDR1 is LGHNA and CDR2 is YSLEER. CDR3 loop: CASSQLGTSGGADTQYF. The CDR3 bases are TGCGCCAGCAGCCAGCTCGGGACTAGCGGGGGAGCAGATACGCAGTATTTT.

This chain connects TRBV9 to TRBJ2-7; 9 nucleotides agree with TRBD2. CDR1 is SGDLS and CDR2 is YYNGEE in the germline V gene. V shed 3 bases, J shed 4 bases, and the junction held 2 bases outside the gene matches. The CDR3 is made up of 13 amino acids. The CDR3 here is CASSASGGYEQYF. The CDR3 DNA reads TGTGCCAGCAGCGCGAGCGGGGGGTACGAGCAGTACTTC.

The chain has TRBV4-3 and TRBJ2-2; 7 nucleotides match TRBD2. Germline CDR1 reads LGHNA; CDR2 reads YSLEER. The junction had 4 bases not matched to a gene; V was cut back by 0 bases and J by 6 bases. This CDR3 spans 15 amino acids. The CDR3 loop reads CASSQDRGVPGELFF. CDR3 bases: TGCGCCAGCAGCCAAGATCGGGGGGTTCCCGGGGAGCTGTTTTTT.

The chain employs TRBV9 and TRBJ2-1; 11 nucleotides match TRBD1. V shed 0 bases and J 6 bases; nucleotides not matched to a gene: 5. Germline CDR1 SGDLS, CDR2 YYNGEE. The CDR3 consists of 16 residues. The CDR3, as DNA: TGTGCCAGCAGCGTAGTGGGGACAGGGGGTTTCAATGAGCAGTTCTTC. Amino acid sequence: CASSVVGTGGFNEQFF.

The chain links TRBV4-1 to TRBJ1-1, with D possibly matching TRBD1 (6 bases). This CDR3 spans 13 amino acids. Germline lookup yields CDR1 MGHRA and CDR2 YSYEKL. Trimming took off 3 bases at V and 4 bases at J, with 9 bases between the two ends. CDR3 loop: CASSHFRGTEAFF. The CDR3 bases are TGCGCCAGCAGCCACTTCAGGGGCACTGAAGCTTTCTTT.

CDR3 nucleotide sequence: TGTGCCAGCAGCTTTAAGGGGACAGATACGCAGTATTTT. Translation gives CASSFKGTDTQYF. This chain uses TRBV5-6 with TRBJ2-3, with D possibly matching TRBD1 (5 bases). Trimming cost V 2 bases and J 3 bases, with 7 bases left between them. The CDR3 covers 13 residues. Germline CDR1 SGHDT, CDR2 YYEEEE.

The chain carries TRBV15 and TRBJ2-3; possible D gene TRBD1, 5 bases. The CDR3 is 14 residues long. V shed 1 base and J shed 1 base, with 6 bases lying between them. CDR1 is LNHNV and CDR2 is YYDKDF in the germline V gene (reference sequence). The CDR3 region is CATSRGGGTDTQYF. In DNA, the CDR3 is TGTGCCACCAGCAGAGGGGGCGGCACAGATACGCAGTATTTT.

The genes are TRBV7-3 and TRBJ2-5; possible D gene TRBD1, 6 bases. The assigned J gene may be wrong: the sequence end matches TRBJ2-7 better. Per the germline V gene, CDR1 is SGHTA and CDR2 is FQGTGA. The CDR3 spans 13 residues. As DNA, the CDR3 is TGTGCCAGCAGCCACGACCTACAGGGCGAGCAGTACTTC. Amino acids: CASSHDLQGEQYF.

The V gene is TRBV29-1, the J gene TRBJ1-2; 8 nucleotides match TRBD1. This CDR3 is built from 15 residues. J was trimmed by 6 bases and V by 2 bases; bases with no gene match: 11. CDR1 SQVTM and CDR2 ANQGSEA come from the germline V gene. CDR3 bases: TGCAGCGTTGAAAGGCAGGGGGCCGGAACTGATGGCTACACCTTC. Its protein is CSVERQGAGTDGYTF.

This clone turned up a few times. This chain uses TRBV10-3 with TRBJ1-4; the D gene is possibly TRBD1 (6 bases). Germline V lookup: CDR1 ENHRY, CDR2 SYGVKD. The CDR3 is 13 residues long. V lost 6 bases, J lost 5 bases, and 10 bases lay in between. CDR3 sequence: CAISKQGNEKLFF. CDR3 in DNA: TGTGCCATCAGCAAACAGGGCAATGAAAAACTGTTTTTT.

This rearrangement joins TRBV5-1 to TRBJ2-5; a weak D match, TRBD2 (6 bases). The J call may be in error: the DNA end matches TRBJ2-7 better. Germline V gene data show CDR1 as SGHRS and CDR2 as YFSETQ. This CDR3 comprises 15 residues. CDR3 sequence: CASSLGGGLRYEQYF. The CDR3 DNA reads as TGCGCCAGCAGCTTGGGGGGTGGACTACGCTACGAGCAGTACTTC.

V usage is TRBV9 and J usage is TRBJ2-1; D is ambiguous. The CDR3 is 14 residues long. Per germline, CDR1 SGDLS and CDR2 YYNGEE. V lost 0 bases to trimming and J lost 6 bases, with 10 bases between them. The CDR3 DNA follows: TGTGCCAGCAGCGTAGCTCATGAGGTCAATGAGCAGTTCTTC. Amino acids: CASSVAHEVNEQFF.

This chain connects TRBV2 to TRBJ1-2; no definite D call. V dropped 7 bases and J dropped 8 bases, with 11 bases sitting between them. There are 11 residues in the CDR3. Germline CDR1 is SNHLY and CDR2 is FYNNEI. The CDR3 nucleotides are TGTGCCAGCATCGGGGAAGGGGGCTACACCTTC. Protein sequence: CASIGEGGYTF.

The V gene is TRBV11-3, the J gene TRBJ1-1; D not resolved. Trimming cost V 5 bases and J 8 bases, with 12 bases left between them. In germline, CDR1 is SGHNT, CDR2 YENEEA. The CDR3 extends over 12 amino acids. In DNA, the CDR3 is TGTGCCAGCAGCCCGGGATCTATCGAAGCTTTCTTT. As protein: CASSPGSIEAFF.

The chain uses TRBV9 and TRBJ2-3; 7 positions match TRBD1. There are 15 residues in the CDR3. V was pared by 0 bases and J by 4 bases, with 5 bases of the junction left unmatched. CDR1 SGDLS and CDR2 YYNGEE come from the germline V gene. CDR3 nucleotides: TGTGCCAGCAGCGTAGGTAGGGGGCGTCCAGATACGCAGTATTTT. Translating gives CASSVGRGRPDTQYF.